These 20 T cell receptor beta chains were sequenced from one sample in a study of shared clonotypes between healthy human individuals. Assay used: immunoSEQ multiplex PCR; TCRdb lists only in-frame clones, some missing. In the table there are some 200,000 clones, about 65% of which are singletons. The sequenced sample consisted of memory CD4+ T cells sorted from blood. Subset denoted: CD45RA-negative fraction. These receptors were collected from a man younger than 45 in good health.

The V gene is TRBV7-7, the J gene TRBJ2-1; TRBD1 or TRBD2 may be the D gene (5 bases each). Germline assignment: CDR1 SSHAT and CDR2 FNYEAQ (reference sequence). V was shortened by 1 base and J by 3 bases, with 10 bases between the two germline ends. The CDR3 totals 15 residues. The CDR3: CASSLERGDYNEQFF. As DNA, the CDR3 is TGTGCCAGCAGCTTAGAGAGGGGTGACTACAATGAGCAGTTCTTC.

In nucleotides, the CDR3 is TGTGCCATCAGCAACAAAGGAGGATCAATCACCGGGGAGCTGTTTTTT. This sequence encodes CAISNKGGSITGELFF. The chain couples TRBV10-3 to TRBJ2-2, with D perhaps matching TRBD2 (5 bases). V gave up 6 bases and J gave up 4 bases, with 18 bases separating them. Germline V gives CDR1 ENHRY, CDR2 SYGVKD. The CDR3 length is 16 residues.

The chain combines TRBV5-8 with TRBJ2-1; no definite D call. Germline V lookup: CDR1 SGHTS, CDR2 YDEGEE. The CDR3 consists of 14 residues. The germline V and J ends were trimmed by 0 bases and 5 bases, with 9 bases remaining between them. The CDR3 protein is CASSLAPLNNEQFF. The CDR3 DNA sequence: TGTGCCAGCAGCTTGGCGCCGCTCAACAATGAGCAGTTCTTC.

This clone was counted a few times. V is TRBV5-6 and J is TRBJ2-2; no firm D call. V lost 4 bases and J 0 bases, leaving 7 bases between the germline ends. The V gene's germline CDR1 is SGHDT and CDR2 YYEEEE. The CDR3 length is 14 residues. The CDR3 loop reads CASSGFTNTGELFF. CDR3 coding DNA: TGTGCCAGCAGCGGCTTTACGAACACCGGGGAGCTGTTTTTT. The whole variable domain, filled in from reference TRBV5-6 and TRBJ2-2, reads DAGVTQSPTHLIKTRGQQVTLRCSPKSGHDTVSWYQQALGQGPQFIFQYYEEEERQRGNFPDRFSGHQFPNYSSELNVNALLLGDSALYLCASSGFTNTGELFFGEGSRLTVL.

V usage is TRBV5-1 and J usage is TRBJ2-5; D possibly corresponds to TRBD2 (7 bases). The CDR3 has 18 amino acids. Deletions cut 5 bases from V and 0 bases from J, with 23 bases between. CDR1 SGHRS and CDR2 YFSETQ come from the germline V gene. The CDR3 DNA reads TGCGCCAGCAGTCCAAGAGGGGGGGCGCACGAGTACCAAGAGACCCAGTACTTC. Its protein product is CASSPRGGAHEYQETQYF.

Remarks on this clone: The sample has other DNA sequences that encode this CDR3 too. The V gene is TRBV25-1, the J gene TRBJ2-5; D might be TRBD1 (6 bases). Looked up from germline, CDR1 is MGHDK and CDR2 is SYGVNS. Trimming took off 3 bases at V and 3 bases at J, with 8 bases between the two ends. CDR3 length: 13 amino acids. For the CDR3, the DNA is TGTGCCAGCAGTGACAGGACAGAAGAGACCCAGTACTTC. Its protein is CASSDRTEETQYF.

The chain couples TRBV4-3 to TRBJ1-4; D is ambiguous. CDR1 is LGHNA and CDR2 is YSLEER in the germline V gene. The CDR3 contains 16 residues. The germline V and J ends were trimmed by 8 bases and 1 base, with 17 bases remaining between them. The CDR3 DNA follows: TGCGCCAGCTCGAAATCATATTCCAGAACTAATGAAAAACTGTTTTTT. Its protein product is CASSKSYSRTNEKLFF.

V gene TRBV9 combines with J gene TRBJ2-7; 7 bases agree with TRBD2. The trim removed 4 bases at V and 3 bases at J, leaving 10 bases unmatched. The CDR3 runs to 15 residues. Looked up from germline, CDR1 is SGDLS and CDR2 is YYNGEE. The CDR3, as DNA: TGTGCCAGCAGCCCGGATCCTAGCGGATTCTACGAGCAGTACTTC. Translation gives CASSPDPSGFYEQYF.

The chain has TRBV30 and TRBJ2-7, with TRBD2 as a possible D gene (7 bases). CDR1 is GTSNPN, CDR2 SVGIG, per germline (reference sequence). The CDR3 contains 12 residues. CDR3 loop: CAGGESSYEQYF. For the CDR3, the DNA is TGTGCAGGGGGGGAGAGCTCCTACGAGCAGTACTTC.

This chain connects TRBV2 to TRBJ2-7; TRBD2 agrees at 8 bases. V was pared by 5 bases and J by 4 bases, with 7 bases of the junction left unmatched. Germline V gives CDR1 SNHLY, CDR2 FYNNEI. The CDR3 extends over 14 amino acids. This CDR3 reads CASSREREGYEQYF. As DNA, the CDR3 is TGTGCCAGCAGTCGTGAACGGGAGGGTTACGAGCAGTACTTC.

This sequence joins TRBV18 and TRBJ2-2; D is ambiguous. The CDR3 is 13 amino acids. With 5 bases removed from V and 5 bases from J, the gap between germline ends came to 9 bases. Germline V CDR1 and CDR2: KGHSH, LQKENI. CDR3 sequence: CASSTGPTGELFF. CDR3 DNA sequence: TGTGCCAGCTCAACGGGCCCAACCGGGGAGCTGTTTTTT.

This sequence joins TRBV5-5 and TRBJ2-7; D is undetermined. CDR3 length: 14 residues. V was pared by 4 bases and J by 0 bases, with 11 bases between. Germline values: CDR1 SGHKS, CDR2 YYEKEE (reference sequence). The CDR3 sequence is CASSGGGNSYEQYF. The CDR3 nucleotides are TGTGCCAGCAGCGGTGGCGGCAACTCCTACGAGCAGTACTTC.

This clone has more than one count but fewer than ten. The J gene is TRBJ2-5, the V gene TRBV7-2, with 8 bases lining up with TRBD1. V was clipped by 10 bases and J by 5 bases; unmatched bases: 9. There are 13 residues in the CDR3. Per the germline V gene, CDR1 is SGHTA and CDR2 is FQGNSA. CDR3 nucleotides: TGTGCCATCGACAGGGGCGGGAAGGAGACCCAGTACTTC. Residues: CAIDRGGKETQYF.

This clone was counted between two and nine times. The chain is built from TRBV18 and TRBJ1-2; unclear D gene. Germline CDR1 and CDR2: KGHSH and LQKENI. This CDR3 is built from 15 residues. The V gene lost 2 bases and the J gene lost 2 bases, with 12 bases spanning the gap. The CDR3 DNA is TGTGCCAGCTCACCAGAGGCAGGAATGAACTATGGCTACACCTTC. Amino acid sequence: CASSPEAGMNYGYTF.

The chain recombines TRBV29-1 with TRBJ2-2; 11 nucleotides align to TRBD2. This CDR3 region has 15 residues. V was pared by 4 bases and J by 4 bases, with 5 bases of the junction left unmatched. The germline CDR1 and CDR2 sequences are SQVTM and ANQGSEA. The CDR3 spells CSVVSGRAVTGELFF. In DNA, the CDR3 is TGCAGCGTTGTTAGCGGGAGGGCCGTCACCGGGGAGCTGTTTTTT.

The chain uses TRBV5-1 and TRBJ2-2; TRBD1 matches 7 bases. Germline CDR1 SGHRS, CDR2 YFSETQ. The CDR3 has 15 residues. The trim removed 5 bases at V and 5 bases at J, leaving 9 bases unmatched. The CDR3 coding sequence is TGCGCCAGCAGAAAAGAGGGGGCATGGACCGGGGAGCTGTTTTTT. This gives the protein CASRKEGAWTGELFF.

The CDR3 DNA follows: TGTGCCAGCAGTTACGTAATGATATCGAACACCGGGGAGCTGTTTTTT. Translating gives CASSYVMISNTGELFF. The chain recombines TRBV6-5 with TRBJ2-2; D not resolved. CDR1 MNHEY and CDR2 SVGAGI come from the germline V gene. Trimming removed 2 bases from V and 0 bases from J, with 10 bases in between. The CDR3 loop spans 16 amino acids.

This clone was seen only a few times. The chain uses TRBV25-1 and TRBJ2-1, with D unresolved. The germline V gene encodes CDR1 MGHDK and CDR2 SYGVNS. V was trimmed by 6 bases and J by 1 base, leaving 7 bases between them. The CDR3 loop spans 13 amino acids. The chain's CDR3 is CASRAGSYNEQFF. The CDR3 DNA reads as TGTGCCAGCAGGGCAGGTTCCTACAATGAGCAGTTCTTC.

V and J are TRBV5-1 and TRBJ2-7; tentatively, D is TRBD2 (5 bases). Germline V lookup: CDR1 SGHRS, CDR2 YFSETQ. Trimming took 4 bases from V and 7 from J, leaving 15 bases between them. The CDR3 has 13 residues. Written as DNA, the CDR3 is TGCGCCAGCAGCGTGGAGGCCCTTGGGGAGCAGTACTTC. It specifies CASSVEALGEQYF.

This clone was found many times. The V and J genes are TRBV4-1 and TRBJ2-7, with D possibly being TRBD2 (5 bases). V lost 8 bases to trimming and J lost 0 bases, with 14 bases between them. Germline CDR1 MGHRA, CDR2 YSYEKL. The CDR3 contains 14 residues. Here the CDR3 reads CASRKELASYEQYF. The CDR3 DNA reads TGCGCCAGCCGGAAGGAGCTAGCCTCCTACGAGCAGTACTTC.